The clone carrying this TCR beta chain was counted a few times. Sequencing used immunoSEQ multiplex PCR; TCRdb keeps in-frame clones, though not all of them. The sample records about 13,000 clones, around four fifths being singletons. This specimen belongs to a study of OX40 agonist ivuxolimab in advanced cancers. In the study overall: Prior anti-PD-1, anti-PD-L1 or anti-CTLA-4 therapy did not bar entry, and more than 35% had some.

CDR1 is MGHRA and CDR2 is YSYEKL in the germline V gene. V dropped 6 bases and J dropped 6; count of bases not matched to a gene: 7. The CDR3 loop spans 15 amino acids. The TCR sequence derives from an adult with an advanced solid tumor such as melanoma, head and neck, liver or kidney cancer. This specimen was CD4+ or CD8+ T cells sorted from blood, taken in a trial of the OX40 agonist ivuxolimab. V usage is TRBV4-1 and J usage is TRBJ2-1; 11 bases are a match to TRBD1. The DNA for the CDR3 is TGCGCCAGCAGACCCCCGGGACAGGGGGGCAATGAGCAGTTCTTC. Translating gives CASRPPGQGGNEQFF.